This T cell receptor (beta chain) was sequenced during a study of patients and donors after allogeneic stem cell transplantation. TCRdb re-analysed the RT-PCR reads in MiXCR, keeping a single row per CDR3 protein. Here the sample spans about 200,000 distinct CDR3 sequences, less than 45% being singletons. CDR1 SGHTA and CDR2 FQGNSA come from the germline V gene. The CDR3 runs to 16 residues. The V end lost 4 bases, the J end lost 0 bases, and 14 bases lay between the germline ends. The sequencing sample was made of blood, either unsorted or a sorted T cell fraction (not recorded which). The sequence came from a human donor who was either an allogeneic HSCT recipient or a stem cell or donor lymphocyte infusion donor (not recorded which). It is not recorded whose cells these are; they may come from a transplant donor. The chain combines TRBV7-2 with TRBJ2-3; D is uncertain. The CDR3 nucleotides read TGTGCCAGCAGCTCCTCGTCGACGGGTAGCACAGATACGCAGTATTTT. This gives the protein CASSSSSTGSTDTQYF.